Listed below are T cell receptor beta chains from one sample, sequenced in a study of blood T cells in healthy people across ages. TCRdb re-derived calls from the 5' RACE reads in MiXCR, one entry per CDR3 protein. This sample yields 2 million or so distinct CDR3 sequences, of which around half are seen a single time; approximately 2% belongs to the top ten. Sequenced sample: blood. Source of these receptors: a woman in her forties in good health. The CDR3 runs from the conserved cysteine through the conserved F or W. For some rows the clone size is stated as once, few or many, or as a class when expanded; others skip it.

j_call v_call clone_size cdr3_aa
TRBJ2-7 TRBV20-1 few CSARDLGEIYEQYF
TRBJ2-1 TRBV5-1 - CASSTGRASNEQFF
TRBJ2-1 TRBV11-2 few CAIQRKGNEQFF
TRBJ1-5 TRBV10-3 - CAISSGGQPQHF
TRBJ2-5 TRBV5-1 - CASSLVASSIETQYF
TRBJ2-3 TRBV28 - CASSENSADTQYF
TRBJ1-1 TRBV2 - CASSDPYMNTEAFF
TRBJ2-5 TRBV28 - CASSFRRPGSETQYF
TRBJ2-6 TRBV7-9 - CASSTTNSGANVLTF
TRBJ2-1 TRBV4-1 few CASSHIQGAYNEQFF